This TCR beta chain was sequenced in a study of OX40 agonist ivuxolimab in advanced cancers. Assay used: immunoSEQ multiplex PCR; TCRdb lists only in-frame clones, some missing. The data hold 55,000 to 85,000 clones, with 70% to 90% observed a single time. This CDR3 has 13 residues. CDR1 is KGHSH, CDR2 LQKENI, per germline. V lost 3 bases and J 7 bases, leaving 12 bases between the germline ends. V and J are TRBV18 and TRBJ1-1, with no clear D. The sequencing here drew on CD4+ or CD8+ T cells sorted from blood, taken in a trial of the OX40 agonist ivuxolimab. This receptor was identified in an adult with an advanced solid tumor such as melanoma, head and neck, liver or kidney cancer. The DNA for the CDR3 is TGTGCCAGCTCACCGCTTCATCGCGATGAAGCTTTCTTT. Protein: CASSPLHRDEAFF. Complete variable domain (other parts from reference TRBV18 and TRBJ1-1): NAGVMQNPRHLVRRRGQEARLRCSPMKGHSHVYWYRQLPEEGLKFMVYLQKENIIDESGMPKERFSAEFPKEGPSILRIQQVVRGDSAAYFCASSPLHRDEAFFGQGTRLTVV.